The T cell receptor (beta chain) described here comes from a study of blood T cell repertoires in COVID-19 (dated by TCRdb to about 2020). With regard to the full study: The collaborator samples originated in the United States, Italy and Spain and spanned the acute and convalescent phases of COVID-19. The material from the prospective study consisted of cDNA or gDNA derived from T cells, B-cell-depleted T cells, or PBMCs. Deeply sampled blood TCRbeta repertoires from subjects exposed to, actively infected with, or recovered from COVID-19 were included in the dataset. The repertoires were released in a freely available public database meant as a resource for research on the immune response to SARS-CoV-2. Samples were obtained from the ongoing ImmuneRACE study (first 160 participants) and from 1,000 to 1,500 subjects provided by 6 global collaborators. The sample metadata nearly always contained a de-identified subject ID, COVID-19 status, age in years and sex. Where available, HLA class I and class II types were obtained from metadata supplied by the sample provider rather than from assay-based typing.

The full study reports these points: Clinical and demographic metadata were provided uncurated, with the amount varying by source and participant.

TCRbeta CDR3 regions were amplified from genomic DNA by means of the immunoSEQ Assay, a bias-controlled multiplex PCR. In the source study's methods: Within the assay, amplification of reference gene primers was used to estimate how many nucleated cells each sample contained. To quantify the absolute abundance of each unique TCRbeta CDR3 rearrangement, sequence reads were collapsed and filtered. For each sample, productive Simpson clonality was calculated as the square root of Simpson's diversity index over productive rearrangements. TCRdb took over this immuneACCESS table, retaining in-frame rearrangements with V and J assigned. Such tables are incomplete; in checked studies, under half of the missing clones stem from an unresolved V gene, and the remainder is unexplained. V and J calls and clone size are as listed in that table; D and trimming were resolved from the DNA. This sample gives 80,000 or so clones in total; roughly 85% of them show up just once. 11% of the sample is in the top ten clones.

One collaborating source in Seattle enrolled patients while the patients were actively infected and followed the patients over time throughout the course of disease. The collaborating institutions used their own protocols to collect whole blood in K2EDTA tubes. Collaborator samples were shipped for TCRbeta analysis as frozen whole blood, isolated PBMCs, or DNA extracted from either sample type. From a lookup of the germline V gene (reference sequence), CDR1 and CDR2 are SEHNR and FQNEAQ. The CDR3 measures 12 amino acids from cysteine to phenylalanine. The only DNA kept is the CDR3, 36 bases in frame from the first base. Between the V and J ends, shortened by 6 bases and 9 bases respectively, the junction contains 14 bases. As to this clone: The antigen it binds to is not known. Within one base of it there is no much larger clone, and no base qualities were kept.

The TCR sequence derives from a man in his sixties with COVID-19, enrolled during active disease. The sequenced sample was peripheral blood. This receptor chain uses TRBV7-9 and TRBJ1-1; perhaps TRBD1 is the D gene, with 6 bases matching. The DNA sequence reads TGTGCCAGCAGTATCCCTCAGGGGAAAGCTTTCTTT. This translates into CASSIPQGKAFF.